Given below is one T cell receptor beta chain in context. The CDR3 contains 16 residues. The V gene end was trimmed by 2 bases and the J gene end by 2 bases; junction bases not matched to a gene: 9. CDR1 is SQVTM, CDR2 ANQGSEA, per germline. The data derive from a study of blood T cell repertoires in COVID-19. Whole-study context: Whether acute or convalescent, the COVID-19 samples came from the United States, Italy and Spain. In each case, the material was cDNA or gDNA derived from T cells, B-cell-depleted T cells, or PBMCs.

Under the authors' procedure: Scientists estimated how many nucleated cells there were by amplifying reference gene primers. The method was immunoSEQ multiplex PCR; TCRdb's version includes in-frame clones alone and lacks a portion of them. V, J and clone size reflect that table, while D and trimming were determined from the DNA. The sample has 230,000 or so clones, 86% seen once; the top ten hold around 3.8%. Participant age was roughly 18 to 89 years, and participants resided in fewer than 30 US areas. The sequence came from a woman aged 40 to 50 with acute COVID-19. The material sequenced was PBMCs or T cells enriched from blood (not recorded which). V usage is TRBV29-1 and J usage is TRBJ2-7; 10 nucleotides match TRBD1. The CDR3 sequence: CSVERGWTGGTYEQYV. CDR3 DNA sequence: TGCAGCGTTGAAAGGGGATGGACAGGGGGGACCTACGAGCAGTACGTC.